Included here is one T cell receptor (beta chain) sequence, with context. Its matching antigen is unknown. The entry originates in a study of PD-1 blockade in classical Hodgkin lymphoma. Clones were sequenced by immunoSEQ multiplex PCR, and TCRdb holds only the in-frame ones, with some missing. The data contain 25,000 to 35,000 clones, around 94% of them seen just once; the ten biggest clones take up over 2%. Germline V gene data show CDR1 as LNHDA and CDR2 as SQIVND (reference sequence). CDR3 length equals 14 residues. V shed 2 bases and J shed 6 bases, with 10 bases lying between them. The time point: newly diagnosed, previously untreated cHL patient sample. As a comparison, the study used PBMCs from newly diagnosed, untreated classical Hodgkin lymphoma. Study-wide results and limits: No one has yet defined what causes the repertoire differences, which may be disease activity or prior therapy. In newly diagnosed patients, baseline TCR diversity was reportedly below that of healthy donors.

The chain carries TRBV19 and TRBJ2-2; weak D call: TRBD1 (5 bases). The sequencing sample was made of peripheral blood mononuclear cells (PBMCs). The receptor's source is a human donor with classical Hodgkin lymphoma. The chain's CDR3 is CASSITSGSGELFF. DNA of the CDR3: TGTGCCAGTAGTATAACCTCAGGGTCCGGGGAGCTGTTTTTT.